Included here is one T cell receptor beta chain sequence, with context. The source of the sample is a study of OX40 agonist ivuxolimab in advanced cancers. Measured with immunoSEQ multiplex PCR; TCRdb has only the in-frame clones, and not every one. Of around 23,000 clones in the sample, 84% were seen once. V was pared by 0 bases and J by 7 bases, with 4 bases of the junction left unmatched. This CDR3 comprises 15 residues. Germline CDR1 reads SGHRS; CDR2 reads YFSETQ. This receptor was identified in an adult with an advanced solid tumor such as melanoma, head and neck, liver or kidney cancer. Sequenced here: CD4+ or CD8+ T cells sorted from blood, sampled in a trial of the OX40 agonist ivuxolimab. V and J are TRBV5-1 and TRBJ1-6; 7 nucleotides match TRBD1. The CDR3 here is CASSLGDRDNSPLHF. The CDR3 DNA reads as TGCGCCAGCAGCTTGGGGGACAGAGACAATTCACCCCTCCACTTT.